The present TCR beta chain was sequenced within a study of blood T cell repertoires in COVID-19. In the study overall: From the United States, Italy and Spain came samples of acute and convalescent COVID-19. PBMCs, B-cell-depleted T cells, or T cells provided the cDNA or gDNA that made up the material.

Source study methods: Nucleated cell number was recorded as an estimate derived from reference gene primer amplification. Sequencing used immunoSEQ multiplex PCR; TCRdb keeps in-frame clones, though not all of them. The DNA gave D and trimming, while V, J and clone size come from that table. In the table there are around 220,000 clones, 85% to 90% of which are singletons. There are 15 residues in the CDR3. Germline lookup yields CDR1 MGHRA and CDR2 YSYEKL. Between the trimmed V and J ends, which lost 2 bases and 4 bases, there was a span of 12 bases. The source of this sequence is a man in his fifties or sixties with acute or convalescent COVID-19. The V and J genes are TRBV4-1 and TRBJ1-3; D is perhaps TRBD1 (6 bases). The sequenced material came from peripheral blood. The CDR3 spells CASSQNTGRGNTIYF. The CDR3, as DNA: TGCGCCAGCAGCCAAAACACAGGGAGAGGAAACACCATATATTTT.